This T cell receptor (beta chain) was retrieved from a study of T cells expressing NK-cell markers (TCRdb year 2020). Regarding the research as a whole: Three sorted T-cell subsets (CD3+CD56+NKG2C+, CD3+CD56+NKG2C- and CD3+CD56-NKG2C+) from fewer than 10 donors had their TCR beta-chain repertoires profiled. Among the eight sequenced donors, only one was HCMV-seronegative, while the other seven were HCMV-seropositive. Libraries were sequenced as 2 x 150 bp reads on Illumina HiSeq 2000/2500, MiSeq or NextSeq. The study sequenced eight donors, all healthy volunteers chosen at random: three men and five women. Overall results and qualifications from the work: In several donors, the dominant CD3+CD56+NKG2C+ clonotypes were found to rank among the top 10 CD8+ clonotypes and to make up about 1.0-8% of CD8+ T cells. Those dominant clonotypes were again the most abundant among CD3+CD56-NKG2C+ cells in a handful of donors, at about 28.3-65%. Whether the expanded NKG2C-expressing T cell clones were specific for HCMV antigens remained unclear.

On this clonotype: Its target antigen remains unknown.

Reading from cysteine to phenylalanine, the CDR3 counts 13 amino acids. The DNA sequence is not available. Reads for this sample came from an Illumina HiSeq 2000. 5'RACE template switching, by which a universal primer site and unique molecular identifiers were added, was used to make TCR beta cDNA libraries. Priming for cDNA synthesis came from the TCR beta constant segment, and two successive PCR amplification steps followed. In the authors' own workflow: MIGEC was used to demultiplex reads and group the reads by UMI, and MiTCR was used to assemble and quantify clonotypes. To exclude erroneous sequences, any TCR cDNA sequence not supported by at least two reads was discarded. The tcR package was used for downstream repertoire analysis, and clonotypes were matched between fractions using CDR3 nucleotide sequence together with V segment. VDJmatch was used to annotate antigen specificity against VDJdb, with one amino acid substitution in CDR3 permitted. TCRdb reprocessed the reads into one record per CDR3 protein sequence, lacking DNA. These V and J calls are TCRdb output, not the study's own analysis. The sample's table covers roughly 350,000 distinct CDR3 sequences. The top ten clones comprise roughly 5.2% of the sample.

HCMV-specific IgG was detected in serum with a commercial ELISA kit to determine HCMV serostatus. Ficoll density gradient centrifugation was used to isolate peripheral blood mononuclear cells from blood. This chain is built from TRBV23-1 and TRBJ2-3. TRBV23-1 is placed among ORFs of uncertain function. This receptor was obtained from a man aged 18-75 years in good health. Sequencing was carried out using blood T cells: a sorted CD56 or NKG2C T cell subset, CD4+ or CD8+ T cells, or bulk PBMC T cells (not recorded which). The CDR3 sequence is CASSQTLEGTQYF.